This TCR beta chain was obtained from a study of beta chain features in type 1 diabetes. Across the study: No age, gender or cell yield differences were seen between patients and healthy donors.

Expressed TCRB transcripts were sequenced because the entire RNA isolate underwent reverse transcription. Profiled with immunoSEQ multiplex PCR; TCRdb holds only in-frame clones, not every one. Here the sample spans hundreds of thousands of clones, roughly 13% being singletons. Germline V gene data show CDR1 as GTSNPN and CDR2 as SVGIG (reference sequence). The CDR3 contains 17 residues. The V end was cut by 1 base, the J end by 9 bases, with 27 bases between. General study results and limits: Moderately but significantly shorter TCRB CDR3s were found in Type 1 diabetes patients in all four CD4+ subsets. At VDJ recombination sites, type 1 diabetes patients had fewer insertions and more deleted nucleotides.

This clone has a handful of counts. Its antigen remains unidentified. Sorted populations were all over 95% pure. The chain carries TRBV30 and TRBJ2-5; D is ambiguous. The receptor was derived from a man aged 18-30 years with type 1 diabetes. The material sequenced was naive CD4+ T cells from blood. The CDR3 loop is CAWSEAPNGRLLFAQYF. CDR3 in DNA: TGTGCCTGGAGTGAGGCCCCTAACGGCCGTCTCTTGTTTGCCCAGTACTTC.